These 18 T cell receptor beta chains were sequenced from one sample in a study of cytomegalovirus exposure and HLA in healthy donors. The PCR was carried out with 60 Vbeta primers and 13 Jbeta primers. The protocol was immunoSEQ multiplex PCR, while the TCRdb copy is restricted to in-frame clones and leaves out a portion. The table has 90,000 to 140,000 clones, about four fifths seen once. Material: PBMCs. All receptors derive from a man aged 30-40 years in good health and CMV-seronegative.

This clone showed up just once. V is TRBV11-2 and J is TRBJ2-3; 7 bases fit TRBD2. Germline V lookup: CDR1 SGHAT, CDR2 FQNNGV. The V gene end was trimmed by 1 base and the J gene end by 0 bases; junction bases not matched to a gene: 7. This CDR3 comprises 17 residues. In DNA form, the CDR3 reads TGTGCCAGCAGCTTAGTGGTTTCCGGGGGGAGCACAGATACGCAGTATTTT. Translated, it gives CASSLVVSGGSTDTQYF.

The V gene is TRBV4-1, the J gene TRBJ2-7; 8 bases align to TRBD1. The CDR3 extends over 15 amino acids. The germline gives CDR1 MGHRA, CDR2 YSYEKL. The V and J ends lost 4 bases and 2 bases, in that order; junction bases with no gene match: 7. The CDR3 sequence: CASSRGQGETYEQYF. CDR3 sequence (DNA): TGCGCCAGCAGCCGAGGACAGGGAGAAACCTACGAGCAGTACTTC.

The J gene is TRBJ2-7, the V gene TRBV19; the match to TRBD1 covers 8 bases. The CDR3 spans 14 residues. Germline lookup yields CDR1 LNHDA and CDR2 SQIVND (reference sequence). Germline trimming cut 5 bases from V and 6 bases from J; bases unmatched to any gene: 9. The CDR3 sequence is CASSDQGQGFEQYF. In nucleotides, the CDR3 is TGTGCCAGTAGTGACCAAGGACAGGGTTTCGAGCAGTACTTC.

Here the CDR3 reads CASSQAGAATYEQYF. The CDR3 nucleotides read TGCGCCAGCAGCCAAGCAGGCGCCGCCACCTACGAGCAGTACTTC. V gene TRBV4-3 combines with J gene TRBJ2-7, with D unresolved. This CDR3 has 15 amino acids. V was trimmed by 1 base and J by 2 bases, leaving 12 bases between them. From germline, CDR1 is LGHNA and CDR2 YSLEER.

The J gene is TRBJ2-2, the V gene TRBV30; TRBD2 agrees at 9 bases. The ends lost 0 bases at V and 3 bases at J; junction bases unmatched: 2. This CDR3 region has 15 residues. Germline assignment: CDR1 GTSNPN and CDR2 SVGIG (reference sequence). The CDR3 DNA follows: TGTGCCTGGAGTGTGCTAGCGGGATACACCGGGGAGCTGTTTTTT. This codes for CAWSVLAGYTGELFF.

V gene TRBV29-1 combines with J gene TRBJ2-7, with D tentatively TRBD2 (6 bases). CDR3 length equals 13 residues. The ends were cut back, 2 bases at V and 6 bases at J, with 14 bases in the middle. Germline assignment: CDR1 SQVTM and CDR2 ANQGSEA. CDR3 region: CSVEPGGVGEQYF. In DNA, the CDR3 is TGCAGCGTTGAACCCGGAGGGGTCGGCGAGCAGTACTTC.

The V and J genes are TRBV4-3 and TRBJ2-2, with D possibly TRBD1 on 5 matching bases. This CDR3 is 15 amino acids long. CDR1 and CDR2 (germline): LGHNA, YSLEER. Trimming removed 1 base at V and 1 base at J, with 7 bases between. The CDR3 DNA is TGCGCCAGCAGCCAAGCGACAGTGAACACCGGGGAGCTGTTTTTT. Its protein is CASSQATVNTGELFF.

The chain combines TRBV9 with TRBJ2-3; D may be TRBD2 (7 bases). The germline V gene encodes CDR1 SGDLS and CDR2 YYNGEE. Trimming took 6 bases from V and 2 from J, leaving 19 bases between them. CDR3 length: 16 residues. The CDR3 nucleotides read TGTGCCAGCACCCGTAGTGGGGGGGGCCCCACAGATACGCAGTATTTT. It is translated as CASTRSGGGPTDTQYF.

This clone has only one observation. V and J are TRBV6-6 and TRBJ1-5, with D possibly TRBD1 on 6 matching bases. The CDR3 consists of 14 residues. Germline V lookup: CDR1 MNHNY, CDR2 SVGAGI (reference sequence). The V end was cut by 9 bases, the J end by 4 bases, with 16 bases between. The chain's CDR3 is CASRGGWENQPQHF. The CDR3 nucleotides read TGTGCCAGTAGGGGGGGCTGGGAGAATCAGCCCCAGCATTTT.

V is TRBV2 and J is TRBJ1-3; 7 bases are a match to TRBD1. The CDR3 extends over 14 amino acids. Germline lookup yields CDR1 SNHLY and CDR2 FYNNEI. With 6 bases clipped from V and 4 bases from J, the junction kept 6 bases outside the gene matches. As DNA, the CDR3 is TGTGCCAGCAGAGCAGGGGGAATGGGAAACACCATATATTTT. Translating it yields CASRAGGMGNTIYF.

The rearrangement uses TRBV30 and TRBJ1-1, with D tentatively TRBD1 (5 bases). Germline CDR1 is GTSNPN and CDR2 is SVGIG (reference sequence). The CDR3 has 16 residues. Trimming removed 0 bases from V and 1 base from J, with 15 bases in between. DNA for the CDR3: TGTGCCTGGAGTGTACCCCTTCACAGGAAGAACACTGAAGCTTTCTTT. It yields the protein CAWSVPLHRKNTEAFF. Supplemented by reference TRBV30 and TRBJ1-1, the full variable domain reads SQTIHQWPATLVQPVGSPLSLECTVEGTSNPNLYWYRQAAGRGLQLLFYSVGIGQISSEVPQNLSASRPQDRQFILSSKKLLLSDSGFYLCAWSVPLHRKNTEAFFGQGTRLTVV.

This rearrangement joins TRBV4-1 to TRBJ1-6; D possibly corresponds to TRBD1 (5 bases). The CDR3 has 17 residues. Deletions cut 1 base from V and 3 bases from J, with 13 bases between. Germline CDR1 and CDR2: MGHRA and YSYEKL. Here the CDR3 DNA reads TGCGCCAGCAGCCAAGGAAGGGGTAGGGTCTATAATTCACCCCTCCACTTT. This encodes CASSQGRGRVYNSPLHF.

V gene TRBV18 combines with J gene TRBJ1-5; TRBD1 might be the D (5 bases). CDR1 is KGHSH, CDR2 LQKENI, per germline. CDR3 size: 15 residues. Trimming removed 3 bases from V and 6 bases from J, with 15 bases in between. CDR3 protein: CASSPSQGLGQPQHF. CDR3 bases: TGTGCCAGCTCACCTTCCCAGGGTTTGGGTCAGCCCCAGCATTTT.

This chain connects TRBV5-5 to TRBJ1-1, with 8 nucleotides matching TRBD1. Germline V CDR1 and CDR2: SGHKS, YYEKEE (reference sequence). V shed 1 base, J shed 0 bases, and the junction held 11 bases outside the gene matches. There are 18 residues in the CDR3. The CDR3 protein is CASSLRAGQGFMNTEAFF. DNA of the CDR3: TGTGCCAGCAGCTTGCGGGCTGGACAGGGCTTCATGAACACTGAAGCTTTCTTT.

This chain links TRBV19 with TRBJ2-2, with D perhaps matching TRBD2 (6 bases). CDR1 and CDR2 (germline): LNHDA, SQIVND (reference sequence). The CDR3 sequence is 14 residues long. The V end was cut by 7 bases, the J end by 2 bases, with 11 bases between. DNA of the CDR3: TGTGCCAGTACTCGCGGGATAAACACCGGGGAGCTGTTTTTT. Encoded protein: CASTRGINTGELFF.

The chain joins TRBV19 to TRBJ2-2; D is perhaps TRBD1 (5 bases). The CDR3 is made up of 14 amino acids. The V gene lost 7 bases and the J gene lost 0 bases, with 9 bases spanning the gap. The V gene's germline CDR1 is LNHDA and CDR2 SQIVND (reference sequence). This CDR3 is CASKETANTGELFF. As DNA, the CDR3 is TGTGCCAGTAAGGAGACAGCGAACACCGGGGAGCTGTTTTTT.

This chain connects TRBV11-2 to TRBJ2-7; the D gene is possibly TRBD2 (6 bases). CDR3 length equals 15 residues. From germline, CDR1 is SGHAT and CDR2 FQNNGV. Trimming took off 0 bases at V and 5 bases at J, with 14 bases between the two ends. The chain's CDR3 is CASSLDPGAPNEQYF. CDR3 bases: TGTGCCAGCAGCTTAGATCCGGGAGCCCCAAACGAGCAGTACTTC.

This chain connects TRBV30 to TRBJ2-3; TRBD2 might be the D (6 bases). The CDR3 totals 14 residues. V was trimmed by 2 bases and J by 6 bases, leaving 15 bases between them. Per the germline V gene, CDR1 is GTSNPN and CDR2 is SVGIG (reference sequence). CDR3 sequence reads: CAWSLPGVGDTQYF. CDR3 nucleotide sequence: TGTGCCTGGAGTCTCCCGGGAGTAGGTGATACGCAGTATTTT.